This T cell receptor (beta chain) is drawn from a study of cytomegalovirus exposure and HLA in healthy donors. Germline values: CDR1 LNHDA, CDR2 SQIVND (reference sequence). There are 16 residues in the CDR3. Trimming at V came to 5 bases and at J to 8 bases, leaving 12 bases not matched to a gene. PCR was performed using 60 Vbeta and 13 Jbeta primers. Sequencing used immunoSEQ multiplex PCR; TCRdb keeps in-frame clones, though not all of them. Of approximately 150,000 clones listed, approximately 88% were seen once; the top ten hold 0.4% to 0.55%. Sequencing used PBMCs. V gene TRBV19 combines with J gene TRBJ1-4, with 9 positions matching TRBD1. This clonotype was obtained from a woman between 40 and 55 years old in good health and CMV-seronegative. The CDR3 DNA reads as TGTGCCAGTAGTGGCCAACGGGACAGGGTCAGAGAAAAACTGTTTTTT. Residues: CASSGQRDRVREKLFF.